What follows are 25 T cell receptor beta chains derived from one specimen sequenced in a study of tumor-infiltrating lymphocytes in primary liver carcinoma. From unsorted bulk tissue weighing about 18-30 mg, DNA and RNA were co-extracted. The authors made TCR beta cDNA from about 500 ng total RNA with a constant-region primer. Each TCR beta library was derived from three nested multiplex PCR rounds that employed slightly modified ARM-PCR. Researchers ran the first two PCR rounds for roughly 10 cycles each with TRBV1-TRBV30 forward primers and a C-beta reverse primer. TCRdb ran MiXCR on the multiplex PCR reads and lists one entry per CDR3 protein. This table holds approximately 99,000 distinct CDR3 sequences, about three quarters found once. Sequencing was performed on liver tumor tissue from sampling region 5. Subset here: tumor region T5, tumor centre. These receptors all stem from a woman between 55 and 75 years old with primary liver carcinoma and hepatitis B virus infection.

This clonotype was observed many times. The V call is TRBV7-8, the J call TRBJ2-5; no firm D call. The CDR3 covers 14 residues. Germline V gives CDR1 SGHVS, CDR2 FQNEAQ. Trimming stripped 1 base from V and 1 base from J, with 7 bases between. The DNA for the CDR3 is TGTGCCAGCAGCTTAGGGTGGCGCCAAGAGACCCAGTACTTC. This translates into CASSLGWRQETQYF. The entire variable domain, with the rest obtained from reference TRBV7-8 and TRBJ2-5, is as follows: GAGVSQSPRYKVAKRGQDVALRCDPISGHVSLFWYQQALGQGPEFLTYFQNEAQLDKSGLPSDRFFAERPEGSVSTLKIQRTQQEDSAVYLCASSLGWRQETQYFGPGTRLLVL.

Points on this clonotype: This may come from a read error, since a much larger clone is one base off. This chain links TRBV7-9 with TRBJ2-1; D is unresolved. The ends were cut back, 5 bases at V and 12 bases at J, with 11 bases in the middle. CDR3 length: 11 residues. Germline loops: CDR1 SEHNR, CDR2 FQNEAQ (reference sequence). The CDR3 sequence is CASSRTHGQFF. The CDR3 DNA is TGTGCCAGCAGCCGGACCCACGGGCAGTTCTTC.

CDR3 protein: CSVEGGQKDCGYTF. The CDR3 DNA reads TGCAGCGTTGAGGGGGGACAAAAGGACTGTGGCTACACCTTC. The V and J genes are TRBV29-1 and TRBJ1-2; a weak D match, TRBD1 (6 bases). The CDR3 is 14 residues long. In germline, CDR1 is SQVTM, CDR2 ANQGSEA. The germline V and J ends were trimmed by 3 bases and 7 bases, with 18 bases remaining between them.

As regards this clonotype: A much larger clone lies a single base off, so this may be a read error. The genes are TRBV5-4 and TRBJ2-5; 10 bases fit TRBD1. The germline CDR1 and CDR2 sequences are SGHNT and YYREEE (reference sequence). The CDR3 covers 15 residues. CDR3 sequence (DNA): TGTGCCAGCAGCTCGGGACAGGGGAGGTCAGAGACCAAGTACTTC. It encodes CASSSGQGRSETKYF.

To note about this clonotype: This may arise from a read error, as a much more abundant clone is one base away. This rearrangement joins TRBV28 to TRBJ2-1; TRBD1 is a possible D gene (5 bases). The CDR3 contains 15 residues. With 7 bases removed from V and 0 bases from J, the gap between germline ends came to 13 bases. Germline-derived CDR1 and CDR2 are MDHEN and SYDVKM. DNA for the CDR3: TGTGCCAGCATGGACACAATGAGCTCCTACAATGAGCAGTTCTTC. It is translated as CASMDTMSSYNEQFF.

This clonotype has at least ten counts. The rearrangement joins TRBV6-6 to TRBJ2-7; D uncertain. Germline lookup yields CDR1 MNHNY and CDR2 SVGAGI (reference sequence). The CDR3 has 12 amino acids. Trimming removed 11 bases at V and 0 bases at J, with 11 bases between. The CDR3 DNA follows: TGTGCCTCAGAGGCGAGCTCCTACGAGCAGTACTTC. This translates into CASEASSYEQYF.

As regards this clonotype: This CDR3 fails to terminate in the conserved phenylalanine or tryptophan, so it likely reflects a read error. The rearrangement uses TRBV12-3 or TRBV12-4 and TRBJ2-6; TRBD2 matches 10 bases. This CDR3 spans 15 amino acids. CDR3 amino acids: CASRGLASGANVLTL. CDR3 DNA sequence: TGTGCCAGCAGGGGACTAGCGAGTGGGGCCAACGTTCTGACTTTA.

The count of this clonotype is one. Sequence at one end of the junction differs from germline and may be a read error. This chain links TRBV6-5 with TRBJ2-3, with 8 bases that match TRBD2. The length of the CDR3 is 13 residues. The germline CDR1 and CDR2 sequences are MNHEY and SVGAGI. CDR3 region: CASRGGGLDMQYF. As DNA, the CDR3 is TGTGCCAGCAGAGGCGGGGGGCTTGATATGCAGTACTTT.

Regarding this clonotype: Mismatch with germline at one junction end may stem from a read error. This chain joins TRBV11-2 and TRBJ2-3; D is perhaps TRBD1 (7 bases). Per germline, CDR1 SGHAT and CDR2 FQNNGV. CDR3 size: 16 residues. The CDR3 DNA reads TGTGCTAGCAGCTGGGGGAGGCAGGGGGAGGCAGATACGCAGTATTTT. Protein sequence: CASSWGRQGEADTQYF.

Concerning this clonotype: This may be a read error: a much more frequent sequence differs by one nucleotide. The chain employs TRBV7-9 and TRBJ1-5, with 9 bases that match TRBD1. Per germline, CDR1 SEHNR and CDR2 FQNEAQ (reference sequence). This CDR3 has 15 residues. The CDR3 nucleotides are TGTGTCAGCAGCTTAGACAGGGGGGGCAATCAGCCCCAGCATTTT. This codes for CVSSLDRGGNQPQHF.

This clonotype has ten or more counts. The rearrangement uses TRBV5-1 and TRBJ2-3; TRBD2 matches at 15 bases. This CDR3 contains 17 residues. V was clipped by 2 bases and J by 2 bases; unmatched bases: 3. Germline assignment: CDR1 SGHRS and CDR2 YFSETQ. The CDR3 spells CASSLRTSGRATDTQYF. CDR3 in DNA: TGCGCCAGCAGCTTAAGGACTAGCGGGAGGGCCACAGATACGCAGTATTTT.

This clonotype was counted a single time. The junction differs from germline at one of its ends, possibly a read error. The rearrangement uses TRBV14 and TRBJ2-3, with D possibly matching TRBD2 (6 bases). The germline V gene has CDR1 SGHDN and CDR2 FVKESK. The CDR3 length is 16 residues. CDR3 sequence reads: CVSSQVPGVVTDAQYF. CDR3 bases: TGTGTCAGCAGCCAAGTCCCGGGAGTCGTCACAGATGCGCAGTATTTT.

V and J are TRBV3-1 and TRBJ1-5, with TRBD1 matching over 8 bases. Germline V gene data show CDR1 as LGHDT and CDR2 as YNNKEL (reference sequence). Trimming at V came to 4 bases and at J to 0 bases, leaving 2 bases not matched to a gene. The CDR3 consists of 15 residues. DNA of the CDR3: TGTGCCAGCAGCCCAGGGGGCCATAGCAATCAGCCCCAGCATTTT. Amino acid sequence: CASSPGGHSNQPQHF.

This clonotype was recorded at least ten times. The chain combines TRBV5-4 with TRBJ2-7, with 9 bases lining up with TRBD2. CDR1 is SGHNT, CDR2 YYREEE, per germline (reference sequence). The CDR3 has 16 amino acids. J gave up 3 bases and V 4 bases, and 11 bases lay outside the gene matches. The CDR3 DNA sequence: TGTGCCAGCAGCCCCCCAGGCGGGAGGGGGAACTACGAGCAGTACTTC. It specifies CASSPPGGRGNYEQYF.

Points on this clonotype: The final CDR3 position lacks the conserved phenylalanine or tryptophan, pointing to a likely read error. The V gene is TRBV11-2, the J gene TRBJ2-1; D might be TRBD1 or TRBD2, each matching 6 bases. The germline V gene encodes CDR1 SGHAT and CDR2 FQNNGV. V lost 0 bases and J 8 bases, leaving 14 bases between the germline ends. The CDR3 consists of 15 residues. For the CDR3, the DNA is TGTGCCAGCAGCTTAGATCATGGGGGGCCGGATGAGCAGTTCACC. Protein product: CASSLDHGGPDEQFT.

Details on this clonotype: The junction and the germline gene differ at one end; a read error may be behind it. For the CDR3, the DNA is TGCAGCGTACACAGGGGGGGGAGTACAGATACGCGGTATTTT. It translates to CSVHRGGSTDTRYF. J is TRBJ2-3 and V is TRBV29-1; possible D gene TRBD1, 8 bases. This CDR3 contains 14 residues. Germline V CDR1 and CDR2: SQVTM, ANQGSEA.

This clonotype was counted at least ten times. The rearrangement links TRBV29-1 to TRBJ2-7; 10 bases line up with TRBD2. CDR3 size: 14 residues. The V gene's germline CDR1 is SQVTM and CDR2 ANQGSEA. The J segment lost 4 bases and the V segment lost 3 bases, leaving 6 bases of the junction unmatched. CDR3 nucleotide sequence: TGCAGCGTTGAGTTCTCTAGCGGGAGTTACGAGCAGTACTTC. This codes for CSVEFSSGSYEQYF.

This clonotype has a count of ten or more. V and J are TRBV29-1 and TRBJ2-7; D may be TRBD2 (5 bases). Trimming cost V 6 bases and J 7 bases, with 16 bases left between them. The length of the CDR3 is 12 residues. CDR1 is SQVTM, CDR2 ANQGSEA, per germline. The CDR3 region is CSVRTGKREQYF. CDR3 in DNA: TGCAGCGTGAGGACCGGGAAGAGGGAGCAGTACTTC.

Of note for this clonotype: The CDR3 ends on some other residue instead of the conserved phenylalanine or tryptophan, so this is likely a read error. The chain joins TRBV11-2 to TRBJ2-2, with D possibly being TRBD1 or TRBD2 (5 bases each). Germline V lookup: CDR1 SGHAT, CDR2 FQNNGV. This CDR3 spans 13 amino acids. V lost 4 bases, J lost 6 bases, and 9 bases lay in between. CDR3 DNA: TGTGCCAGCAGCTCGGGGCCAGCCGGGGAGCTGTTTGTT. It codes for CASSSGPAGELFV.

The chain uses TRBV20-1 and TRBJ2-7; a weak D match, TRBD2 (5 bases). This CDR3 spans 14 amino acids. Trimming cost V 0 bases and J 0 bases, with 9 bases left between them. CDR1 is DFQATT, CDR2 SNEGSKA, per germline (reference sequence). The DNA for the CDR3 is TGCAGTGCTAGAGATCTCGGACTCTCCTACGAGCAGTACTTC. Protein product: CSARDLGLSYEQYF.

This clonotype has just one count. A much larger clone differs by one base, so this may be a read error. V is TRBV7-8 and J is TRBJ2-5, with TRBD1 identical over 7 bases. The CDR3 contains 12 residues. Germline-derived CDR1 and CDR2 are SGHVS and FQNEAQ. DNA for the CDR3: TGTGCCAGCAGCATAGGGACAGAGTCCCAGAACTTC. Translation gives CASSIGTESQNF.

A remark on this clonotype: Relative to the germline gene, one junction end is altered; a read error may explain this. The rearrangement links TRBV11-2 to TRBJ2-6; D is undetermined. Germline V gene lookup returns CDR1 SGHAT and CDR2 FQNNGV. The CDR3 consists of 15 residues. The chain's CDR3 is CPSSLEPAGANVLTF. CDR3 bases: TGTCCCAGCAGTTTAGAGCCGGCTGGGGCCAACGTCCTGACTTTC.

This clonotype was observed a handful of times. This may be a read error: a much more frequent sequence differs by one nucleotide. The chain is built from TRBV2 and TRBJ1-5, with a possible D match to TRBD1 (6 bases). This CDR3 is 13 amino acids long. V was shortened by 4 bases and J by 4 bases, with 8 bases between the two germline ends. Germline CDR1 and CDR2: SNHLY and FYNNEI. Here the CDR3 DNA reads TGTGCCAGCAGTGCACAGGGAAATCAGCCCCAGCATTTT. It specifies CASSAQGNQPQHF.

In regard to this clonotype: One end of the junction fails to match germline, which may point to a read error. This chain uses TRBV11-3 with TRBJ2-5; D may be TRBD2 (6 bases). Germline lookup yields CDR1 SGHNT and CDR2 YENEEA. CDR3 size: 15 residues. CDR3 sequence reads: CASCLGGGLGETQYF. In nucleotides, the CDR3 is TGTGCCAGCTGCTTAGGCGGAGGGCTAGGGGAGACCCAGTACTTT.

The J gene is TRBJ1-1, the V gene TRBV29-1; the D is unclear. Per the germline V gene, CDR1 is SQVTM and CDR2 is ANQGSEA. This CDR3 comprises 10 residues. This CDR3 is CNIEEVEAFF. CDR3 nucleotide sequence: TGCAACATTGAAGAGGTGGAAGCTTTCTTT. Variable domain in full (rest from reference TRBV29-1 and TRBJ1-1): SAVISQKPSRDICQRGTSLTIQCQVDSQVTMMFWYRQQPGQSLTLIATANQGSEATYESGFVIDKFPISRPNLTFSTLTVSNMSPEDSSIYLCNIEEVEAFFGQGTRLTVV.